What follows describes a single T cell receptor (beta chain). This clone was seen a handful of times. Its antigen is unknown. There are no base qualities to consult, and no much larger clone falls within one base. Patients with autoimmune disease history or receiving systemic immunosuppression were excluded from the trial. Peripheral blood for TCR sequencing was drawn from every dose cohort at baseline, at cycle 4 day 1 and at cycle 7 day 1. Samples were obtained from an open-label, multicenter, first-in-human phase I dose-escalation trial of ivuxolimab. Adults with locally advanced or metastatic head and neck squamous cell, hepatocellular, melanoma or renal cell carcinoma were enrolled in the trial. Before TCR sequencing, CD4+ and CD8+ T cells were separately sorted from peripheral blood. This specimen belongs to a study of OX40 agonist ivuxolimab in advanced cancers. With respect to the entire study: The costimulatory receptor OX40 (CD134) was targeted by ivuxolimab, a fully human IgG2 agonistic monoclonal antibody. Intravenous ivuxolimab was administered to patients every 2 weeks at six dose levels: 0.01, 0.1, 0.3, 1.5, 3 and 10 mg/kg. Of the approximately 50 dose-escalation patients, hepatocellular carcinoma was present in about 20, melanoma in some 15, renal cell carcinoma in 9 and head and neck cancer in 9. The dose-escalation cohort was over 70% male with a mean age of approximately 60 years, ranging from about 23 to 85. Patients were allowed to have had prior anti-PD-1, anti-PD-L1 or anti-CTLA-4 therapy, and approximately 40% of the dose-escalation patients had been treated with checkpoint inhibitors. Partial responses occurred in three dose-escalation patients: two with cutaneous melanoma and one with hepatocellular carcinoma. Peripheral TCRbeta sequencing was intended to test whether TCR sequence diversity was altered and clonal T-cell expansion was caused by ivuxolimab. The paper describes the monotherapy dose-escalation part (N of about 50 patients) of the phase I trial of ivuxolimab.

Findings and caveats that apply to the study as a whole: Antigen specificity was not determined for the clonally expanded peripheral T cells. In the 0.1-3.0 mg/kg groups, partial responders were among the patients with the lowest normalized peripheral clonal expansion, particularly in CD8+ T cells. After ivuxolimab, CD8+ T cells had more expanded clones than CD4+ T cells on average. Low levels of normalized T-cell clonal expansion were also shown by some nonresponding patients. At doses of 0.1 to 3.0 mg/kg, clonal expansion of both CD4+ and CD8+ T cells in blood was seen between baseline and week 6.

V loses 4 bases, J loses 5 bases, and the germline ends lie 8 bases apart. CDR1 and CDR2, per the germline V gene, are LGHNA and YNFKEQ. The CDR3 holds 12 amino acids from the cysteine to the phenylalanine. CDR3 DNA is the only sequence kept; it has 36 bases, read in frame from the first base. Genomic DNA was isolated from the sorted cells so that the TCRbeta CDR3 region could be sequenced. TCRbeta CDR3 regions were sequenced using the immunoSEQ Assay. As stored in TCRdb, this immuneACCESS dataset retains in-frame rearrangements with V and J assigned. A fraction of the clones does not appear; measured against another copy, unresolved V genes explain less than half of the discrepancy, and the remainder lacks a known reason. Within this sample are 7,500 to 9,000 clones, with 65% to 80% of them counted one time only. 27% of the sample is in the top ten clones.

The origin of this receptor is an adult with an advanced solid tumor such as melanoma, head and neck, liver or kidney cancer. The chain employs TRBV4-2 and TRBJ2-5, with TRBD1 perhaps the D gene, on 5 matching bases. This sample comprised CD4+ or CD8+ T cells sorted from blood, obtained in a trial of the OX40 agonist ivuxolimab. Here the CDR3 is given as CASSPGFETQYF. In nucleotides, the sequence is TGTGCCAGCAGCCCAGGGTTCGAGACCCAGTACTTC.